This T cell receptor (beta chain) is drawn from a study of T cells after yellow fever vaccination. Overall study results and limits: Faster peaking, at day 5 versus 15, marked a secondary response that was weaker. The study re-detected most primary-vaccination clones after the booster (nearly 97% CD4, 85% to 90% CD8).

This clonotype was seen a handful of times. The antigen remains undetermined. The V and J ends lost 8 bases and 0 bases respectively, with 15 bases between them. The CDR3 is 15 amino acids. In germline, CDR1 is KGHDR, CDR2 SFDVKD. TCRdb reanalysed the 5' RACE reads using MiXCR and keeps one entry per CDR3 protein. This sample has some 260,000 distinct CDR3 sequences, with 5.2% found just once. The sample consisted of CD4+ T cells sorted from PBMCs, taken on the day of the yellow fever booster vaccination. The chain recombines TRBV24-1 with TRBJ1-2, with D possibly being TRBD1 (5 bases). The clonotype comes from a man between 18 and 29 years old who received the YFV17D yellow fever vaccine. The CDR3 DNA follows: TGTGCCACCAAGGTCCGACAGTACCCTAACTATGGCTACACCTTC. It translates to CATKVRQYPNYGYTF.